This TCR beta chain was obtained from a study of blood T cell repertoires in COVID-19. Study-wide context: Specimens from acute and convalescent COVID-19 originated in the United States, Italy and Spain. T cells, B-cell-depleted T cells, or PBMCs supplied cDNA or gDNA.

Clones were sequenced by immunoSEQ multiplex PCR, and TCRdb holds only the in-frame ones, with some missing. The repertoire has some 460,000 clones, about 89% of them found once; the top ten carry 4.3%. Trimming at V came to 6 bases and at J to 3 bases, leaving 13 bases not matched to a gene. There are 16 residues in the CDR3. Germline V gives CDR1 LNHDA, CDR2 SQIVND (reference sequence). The V gene is TRBV19, the J gene TRBJ1-1; TRBD1 matches at 7 bases. The sequenced material came from peripheral blood. The clonotype comes from a young woman with acute or convalescent COVID-19. CDR3 loop: CASRPDSDRTHTEAFF. CDR3 bases: TGTGCCAGTAGGCCAGACTCGGACAGGACCCACACTGAAGCTTTCTTT.